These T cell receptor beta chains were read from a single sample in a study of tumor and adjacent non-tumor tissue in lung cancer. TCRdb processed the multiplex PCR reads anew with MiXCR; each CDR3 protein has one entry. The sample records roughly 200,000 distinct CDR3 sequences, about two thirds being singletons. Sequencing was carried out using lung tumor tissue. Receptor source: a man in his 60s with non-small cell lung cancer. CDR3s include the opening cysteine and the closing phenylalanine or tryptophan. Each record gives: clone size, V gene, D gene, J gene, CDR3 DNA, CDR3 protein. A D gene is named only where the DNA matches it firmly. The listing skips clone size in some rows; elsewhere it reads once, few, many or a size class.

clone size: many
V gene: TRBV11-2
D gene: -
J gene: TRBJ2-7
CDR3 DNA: TGTGCCAGCAGCCCCCAGCCCAACGAGCAGTACTTC
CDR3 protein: CASSPQPNEQYF

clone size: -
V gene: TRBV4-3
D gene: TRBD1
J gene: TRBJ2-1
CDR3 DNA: TGCGCCGGCAGTCAAGCCGCGAGGGGGCGACTCCGGAATGAGCAGTTCTTC
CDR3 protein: CAGSQAARGRLRNEQFF

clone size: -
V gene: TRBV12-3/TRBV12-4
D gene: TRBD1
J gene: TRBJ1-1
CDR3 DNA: TGTGCCAGCAGGCGAACAGGGGGCCTTGGCATTGAAGTTTTCTTT
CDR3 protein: CASRRTGGLGIEVFF

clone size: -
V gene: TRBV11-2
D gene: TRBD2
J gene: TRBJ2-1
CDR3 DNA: TGTGCCAACAGCTTAGCGCCCGGGGACTACAATGAGCAGTTTTTC
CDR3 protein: CANSLAPGDYNEQFF

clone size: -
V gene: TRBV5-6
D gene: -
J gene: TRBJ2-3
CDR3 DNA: -
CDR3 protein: CASSWIRLAHIRSIF

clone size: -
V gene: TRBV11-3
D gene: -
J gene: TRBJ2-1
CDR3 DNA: TGTGGCAACAGCCCCGAGGGGGGGCGAAGCAATGAGCAGTTCTTC
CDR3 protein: CGNSPEGGRSNEQFF

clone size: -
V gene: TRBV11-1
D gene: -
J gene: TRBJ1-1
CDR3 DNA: TGTGCCAGCAGCTTATGGGCCCTACGACGGGGGAAAAACACTGAAGCTTTCTTT
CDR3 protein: CASSLWALRRGKNTEAFF

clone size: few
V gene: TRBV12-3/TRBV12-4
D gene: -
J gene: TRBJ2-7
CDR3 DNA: TGTGCCAGCAGGGGACTGAACTCCTACGAGCAGTACTTC
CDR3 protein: CASRGLNSYEQYF

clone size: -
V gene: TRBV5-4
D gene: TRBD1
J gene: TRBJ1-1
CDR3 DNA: TGTGCCAGTAGCGCTACAGGGGTGCGTGTTGAAGCTTTCTTT
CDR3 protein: CASSATGVRVEAFF

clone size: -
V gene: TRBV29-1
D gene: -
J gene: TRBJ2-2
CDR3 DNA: TGCAGCGTGAGACCAGCGACGAACACCGGGGAGCTGTTTTTT
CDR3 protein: CSVRPATNTGELFF

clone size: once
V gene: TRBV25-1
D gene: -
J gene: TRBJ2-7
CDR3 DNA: TGTGCCAGCAGTGAAGGACTCTGGCTGTACTTC
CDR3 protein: CASSEGLWLYF

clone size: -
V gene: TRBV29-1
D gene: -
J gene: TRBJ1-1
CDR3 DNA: TGCAGCATGGGGGGGCTCGGGACTGAAGCTTTCTTT
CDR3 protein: CSMGGLGTEAFF

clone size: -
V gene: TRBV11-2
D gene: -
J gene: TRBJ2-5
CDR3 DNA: TGTGCCAGCGGCAAGGGCTCGGGGGAGACCCAGTATTTC
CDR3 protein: CASGKGSGETQYF

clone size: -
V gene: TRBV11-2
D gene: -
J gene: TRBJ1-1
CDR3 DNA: TGTGCCAACAGCTTACAGTTCCCCCTGACCAAGAAGAACACTGAAGCGTTCTTT
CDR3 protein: CANSLQFPLTKKNTEAFF

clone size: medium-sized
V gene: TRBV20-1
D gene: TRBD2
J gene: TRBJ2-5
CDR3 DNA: TGCAGCCCCCGGGGGGAAGAGACCCAGTACTTC
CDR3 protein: CSPRGEETQYF

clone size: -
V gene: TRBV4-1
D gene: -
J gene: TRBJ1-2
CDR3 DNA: TGCGCCAGCAGCCAAGATGGCACGACTGGCTATGGCTACACCTTC
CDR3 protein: CASSQDGTTGYGYTF

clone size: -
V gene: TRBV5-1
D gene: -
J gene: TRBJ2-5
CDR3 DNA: TGCGCCAGCAGCGAGGGGGGGGAAGAGACCCAGTACTTC
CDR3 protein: CASSEGGEETQYF

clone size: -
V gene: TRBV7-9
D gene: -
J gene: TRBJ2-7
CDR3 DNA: TGTGCCAGCAGCTTAGATACACCTGCCTACGAGCAGTACTTC
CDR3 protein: CASSLDTPAYEQYF

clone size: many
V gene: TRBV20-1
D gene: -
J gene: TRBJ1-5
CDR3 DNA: TGCAGTGCTCTCGCCAGCTTCAGAATTTATAGCAATCAGCCCCAGCATTTT
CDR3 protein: CSALASFRIYSNQPQHF

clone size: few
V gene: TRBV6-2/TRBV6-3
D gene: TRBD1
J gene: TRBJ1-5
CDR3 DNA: TGTGCCAGCAGTCAACAGGGGGCTTCGGGTCAGCCCCAGCATTTT
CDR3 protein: CASSQQGASGQPQHF

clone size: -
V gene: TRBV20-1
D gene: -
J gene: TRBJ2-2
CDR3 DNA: TGCAGTACTAGGGCGGGCGTTAGTTCGGACACCGGGGAGCTGTTTTTT
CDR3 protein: CSTRAGVSSDTGELFF

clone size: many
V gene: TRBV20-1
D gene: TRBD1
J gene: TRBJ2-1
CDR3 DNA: TGCAGTGCTAGGACAGGGGCACACAATGAGCAGTTCTTC
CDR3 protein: CSARTGAHNEQFF

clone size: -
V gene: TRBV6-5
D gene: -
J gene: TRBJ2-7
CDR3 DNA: TGTGCCGGCAGAACACCGGGCCTCGGGAACGAGCAGTACTTC
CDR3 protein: CAGRTPGLGNEQYF

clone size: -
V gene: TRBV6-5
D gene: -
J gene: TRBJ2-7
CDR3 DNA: TGTGCCAGCAGAGCCGGGGGTACCTCGTATGAGCAGTACTTC
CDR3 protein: CASRAGGTSYEQYF

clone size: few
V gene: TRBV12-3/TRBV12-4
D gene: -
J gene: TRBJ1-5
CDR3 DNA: TGTGCCAGCAGTTTGGGCAGGCCACAGCCCCAGCATTTT
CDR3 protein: CASSLGRPQPQHF

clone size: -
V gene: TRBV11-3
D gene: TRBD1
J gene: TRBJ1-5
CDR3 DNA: TGTGCCAGCAGCTTAGACCGTGGACAGGGCAATCAGCCCCGGCATTTT
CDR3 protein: CASSLDRGQGNQPRHF

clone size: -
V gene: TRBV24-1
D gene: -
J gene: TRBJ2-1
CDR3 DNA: TGTGCCACCAGTTCCGGCCCTTGGGGCAATGAGCAGTTCTTC
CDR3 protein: CATSSGPWGNEQFF

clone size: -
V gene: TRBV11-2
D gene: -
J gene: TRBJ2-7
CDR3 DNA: TGTGCCAGCAGCCACGACTCGCGCCAGTACTTC
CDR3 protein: CASSHDSRQYF

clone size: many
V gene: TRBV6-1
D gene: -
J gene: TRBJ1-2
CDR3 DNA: TGTGCCAGCAGTGAAATAGGGAGGGGCTACACCTTC
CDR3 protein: CASSEIGRGYTF

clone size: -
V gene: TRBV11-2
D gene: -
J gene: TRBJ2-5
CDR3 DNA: TGTGGTAGCAGCTTAGATCAGACTATAGAGACCCAGTACTTC
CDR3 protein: CGSSLDQTIETQYF

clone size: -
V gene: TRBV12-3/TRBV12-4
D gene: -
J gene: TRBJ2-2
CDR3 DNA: TGTGCCAGCAGGCCGGCCCTTACCGGGGAGCTGTTTTTT
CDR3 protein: CASRPALTGELFF

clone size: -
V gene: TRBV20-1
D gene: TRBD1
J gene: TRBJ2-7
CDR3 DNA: TGCAGTGCTAGTGATGCCCGGACAGGGATCTACGAGCACTACTTC
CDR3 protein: CSASDARTGIYEHYF

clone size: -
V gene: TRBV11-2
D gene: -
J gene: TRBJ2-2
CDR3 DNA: TGTACCAGTAGCTTATCCCACTTAGGCCGGGAGCTGTTTTTT
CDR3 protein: CTSSLSHLGRELFF

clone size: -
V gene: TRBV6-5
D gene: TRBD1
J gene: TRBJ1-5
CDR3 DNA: TGTGCCAGCAGTTACGACTCCCCAAAGACAGGGGTCCAGCCCCAGCATTTT
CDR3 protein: CASSYDSPKTGVQPQHF

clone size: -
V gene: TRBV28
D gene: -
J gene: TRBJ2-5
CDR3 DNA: TGTGCCAGCAGTCCCCAAGGGAAAGGGACCCAGTACTTC
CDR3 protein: CASSPQGKGTQYF

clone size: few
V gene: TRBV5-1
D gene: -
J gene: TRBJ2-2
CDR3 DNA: TGCGCCAGCAGGCGGACAACCACCGGGGAGCTGTTTTTT
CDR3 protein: CASRRTTTGELFF

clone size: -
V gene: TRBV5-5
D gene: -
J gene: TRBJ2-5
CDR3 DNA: TGTGCCAGCAGCTTTCCCGGGACTTCGAAAGGAGAGACCCAGTACTTC
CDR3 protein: CASSFPGTSKGETQYF

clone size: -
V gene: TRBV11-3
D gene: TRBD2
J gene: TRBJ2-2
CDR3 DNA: TGTGCCAGCAGCTTTCCCCTTGGACTAGCAGGCACCTGGGAGCTGTTTTTT
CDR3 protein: CASSFPLGLAGTWELFF

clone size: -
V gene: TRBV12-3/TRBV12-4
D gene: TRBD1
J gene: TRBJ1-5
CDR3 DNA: TGTGCCAGCACTACCCTCGGGACAGGGAGCAATCAGCCCCAGCATTTT
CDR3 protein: CASTTLGTGSNQPQHF

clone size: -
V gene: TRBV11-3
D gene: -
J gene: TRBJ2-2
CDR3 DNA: TGTGCCAGCAGCCCAGCCGGAGGGGGTACTTACATCGGGGAGCTGATTTTT
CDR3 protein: CASSPAGGGTYIGELIF

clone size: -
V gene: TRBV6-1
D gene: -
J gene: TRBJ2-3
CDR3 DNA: TGTGCCTCGGGGGTCCCAAGCACAGATACGCACAATTTT
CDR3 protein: CASGVPSTDTHNF

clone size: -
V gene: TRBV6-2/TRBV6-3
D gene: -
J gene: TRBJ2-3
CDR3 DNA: TGTGCCAGCATGAGGGGGAGCACAGATACGCAGTATTTT
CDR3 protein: CASMRGSTDTQYF

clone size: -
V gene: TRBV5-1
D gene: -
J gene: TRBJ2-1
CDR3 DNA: TGCGCCAGCAGCTTGTTCACCGGGATTGAGCAGTTCTTC
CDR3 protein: CASSLFTGIEQFF

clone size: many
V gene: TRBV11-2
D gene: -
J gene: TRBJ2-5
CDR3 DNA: TGTGCCAGCAGCTCTCAGCAAGAGACCCAGTACTTC
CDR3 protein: CASSSQQETQYF

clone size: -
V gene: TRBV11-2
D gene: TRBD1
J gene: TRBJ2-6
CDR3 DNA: TGTGCCGGCAGCTTAGTTTCAAAGGACAGGCCCTCTGGGGCCAACGTACTGACTTTC
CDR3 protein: CAGSLVSKDRPSGANVLTF

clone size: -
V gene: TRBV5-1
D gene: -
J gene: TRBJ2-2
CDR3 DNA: TGCGCCAGCAGCTTGCCTTTCCAGGGAACCGGGGAGCTGTTTTTT
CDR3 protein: CASSLPFQGTGELFF

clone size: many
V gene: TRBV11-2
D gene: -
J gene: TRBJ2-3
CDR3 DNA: TGTGCCAGCAGCTTAGAAACAGCGTCGGATACGCAGTATTTT
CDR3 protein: CASSLETASDTQYF

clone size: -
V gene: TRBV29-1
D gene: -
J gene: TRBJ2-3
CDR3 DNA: TGCAGCATTTGGGTGGCAGATACGGAGTATTTT
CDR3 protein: CSIWVADTEYF